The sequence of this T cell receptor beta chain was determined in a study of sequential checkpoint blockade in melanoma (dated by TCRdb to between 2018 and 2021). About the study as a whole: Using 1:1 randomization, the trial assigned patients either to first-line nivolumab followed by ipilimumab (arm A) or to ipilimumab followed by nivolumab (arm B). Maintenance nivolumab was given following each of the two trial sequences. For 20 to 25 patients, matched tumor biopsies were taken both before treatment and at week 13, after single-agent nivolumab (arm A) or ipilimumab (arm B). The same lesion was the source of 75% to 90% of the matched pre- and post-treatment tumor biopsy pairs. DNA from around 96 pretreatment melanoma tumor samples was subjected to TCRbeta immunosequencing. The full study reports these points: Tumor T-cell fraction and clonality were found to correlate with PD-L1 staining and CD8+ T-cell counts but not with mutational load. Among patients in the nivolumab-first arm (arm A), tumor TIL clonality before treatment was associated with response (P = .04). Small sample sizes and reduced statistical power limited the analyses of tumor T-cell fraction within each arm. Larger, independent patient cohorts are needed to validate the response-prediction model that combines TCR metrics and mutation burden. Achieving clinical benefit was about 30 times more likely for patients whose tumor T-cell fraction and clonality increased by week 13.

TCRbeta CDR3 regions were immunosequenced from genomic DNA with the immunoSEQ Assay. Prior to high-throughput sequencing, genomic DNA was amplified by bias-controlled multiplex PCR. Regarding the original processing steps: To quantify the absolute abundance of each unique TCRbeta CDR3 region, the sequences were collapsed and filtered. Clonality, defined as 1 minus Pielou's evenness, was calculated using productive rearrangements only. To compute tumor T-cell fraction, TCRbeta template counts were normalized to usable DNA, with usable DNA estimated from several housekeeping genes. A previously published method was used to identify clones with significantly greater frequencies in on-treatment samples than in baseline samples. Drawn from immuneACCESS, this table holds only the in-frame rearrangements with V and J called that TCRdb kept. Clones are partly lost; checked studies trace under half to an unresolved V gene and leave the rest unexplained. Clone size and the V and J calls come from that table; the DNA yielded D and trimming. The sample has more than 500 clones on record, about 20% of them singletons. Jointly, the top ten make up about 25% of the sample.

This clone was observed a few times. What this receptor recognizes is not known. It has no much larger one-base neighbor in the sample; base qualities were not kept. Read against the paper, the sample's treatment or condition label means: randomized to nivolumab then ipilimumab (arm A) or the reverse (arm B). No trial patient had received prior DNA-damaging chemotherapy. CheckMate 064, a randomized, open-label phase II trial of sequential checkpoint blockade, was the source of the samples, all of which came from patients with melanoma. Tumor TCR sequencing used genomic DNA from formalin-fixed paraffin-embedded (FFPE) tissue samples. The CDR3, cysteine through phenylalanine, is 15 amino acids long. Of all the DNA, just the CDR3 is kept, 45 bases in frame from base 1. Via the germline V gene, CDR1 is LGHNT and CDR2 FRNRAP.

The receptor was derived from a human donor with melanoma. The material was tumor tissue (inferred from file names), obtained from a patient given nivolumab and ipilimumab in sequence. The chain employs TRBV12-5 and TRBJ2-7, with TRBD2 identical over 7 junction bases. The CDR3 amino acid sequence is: CASTAAGPFVYEQYF. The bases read TGTGCCAGCACCGCAGCGGGACCCTTCGTCTACGAGCAGTACTTC.